This record looks at one TCR beta chain sequence and its context. This entry comes from a study of shared T cell receptors in the human thymus. The protocol was immunoSEQ multiplex PCR, while the TCRdb copy is restricted to in-frame clones and leaves out a portion. The sample lists over 650,000 clones, approximately 87% occurring once. CDR3 length: 12 residues. Trimming took 2 bases from V and 9 from J, leaving 9 bases between them. Germline lookup yields CDR1 SGHDT and CDR2 YYEEEE. The same specimen was also included in a second study, on human thymus T cells. Per that paper: Resected material from corrective heart surgery provided the thymus tissue analysed. Highly overlapping thymic repertoires among unrelated individuals were reported in related research.

The TCR sequence derives from a boy less than two years old with a congenital heart defect. The specimen was thymocytes. V usage is TRBV5-6 and J usage is TRBJ2-1; D gene ambiguous. The CDR3 DNA reads as TGTGCCAGCAGCTTCGTTCGAGGTGAGCAGTTCTTC. It encodes CASSFVRGEQFF.